This T cell receptor (beta chain) was observed in a study of OX40 agonist ivuxolimab in advanced cancers. Study-level information: Patients in the trial were receiving intravenous ivuxolimab every 2 weeks, at doses of 0.01 to 10 mg/kg.

Germline V gene data show CDR1 as SEHNR and CDR2 as FQNEAQ (reference sequence). With V trimmed by 4 bases and J by 5 bases, 8 bases remained unmatched. The CDR3 contains 15 residues. In regard to this clone: Its antigen is currently unknown.

Data came from immunoSEQ multiplex PCR; TCRdb stores just in-frame clones and leaves some out. The sample has about 67,000 clones; 85% to 90% are singletons. Study-wide results and limits: Researchers did not establish what antigens the expanded peripheral T cells target.

No patient had autoimmune disease or received systemic immunosuppression. This chain links TRBV7-9 with TRBJ1-1, with 9 bases identical to TRBD1. This sequence originates from an adult with an advanced solid tumor such as melanoma, head and neck, liver or kidney cancer. The sequenced sample was CD4+ or CD8+ T cells sorted from blood, obtained in a trial of the OX40 agonist ivuxolimab. CDR3 coding DNA: TGTGCCAGCAGCTCCGGGACAGGGTACGGAACTGAAGCTTTCTTT. It specifies CASSSGTGYGTEAFF. Combining the CDR3 with reference TRBV7-9 and TRBJ1-1 gives the whole variable domain DTGVSQNPRHKITKRGQNVTFRCDPISEHNRLYWYRQTLGQGPEFLTYFQNEAQLEKSRLLSDRFSAERPKGSFSTLEIQRTEQGDSAMYLCASSSGTGYGTEAFFGQGTRLTVV.